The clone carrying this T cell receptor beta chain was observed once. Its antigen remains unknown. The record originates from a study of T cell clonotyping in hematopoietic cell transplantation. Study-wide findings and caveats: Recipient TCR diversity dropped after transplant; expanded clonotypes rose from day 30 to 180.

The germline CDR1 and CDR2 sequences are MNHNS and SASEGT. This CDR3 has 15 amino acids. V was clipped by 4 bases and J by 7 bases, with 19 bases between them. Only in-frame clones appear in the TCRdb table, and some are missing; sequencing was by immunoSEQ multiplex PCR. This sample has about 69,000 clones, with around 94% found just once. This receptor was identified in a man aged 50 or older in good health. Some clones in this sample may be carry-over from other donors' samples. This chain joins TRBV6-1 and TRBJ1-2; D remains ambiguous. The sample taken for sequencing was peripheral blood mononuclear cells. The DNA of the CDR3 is TGTGCCAGCAGTGTCCAACTCGGAAGTGTAGGTGGCTACACCTTC. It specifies CASSVQLGSVGGYTF.